This TCR beta chain was captured in a study of vaccination effects on CD4 cells after COVID-19. As for this clone: Its antigen remains unidentified.

Before sequencing, viral peptide pools were used by the ViraFEST assay to expand antigen-specific CD4+ T cells. Following 10 days of culture, CD4+ T cells were isolated. Sometime from March through December 2020, the person acquired a SARS-CoV-2 infection that PCR confirmed. This table comes from immunoSEQ multiplex PCR, and its TCRdb copy is limited to in-frame clones, with some not included. In the table there are 35,000 to 40,000 clones, 70% to 80% of which are singletons. Germline CDR1 SEHNR, CDR2 FQNEAQ (reference sequence). Trimming pared 0 bases from V and 4 bases from J, leaving 7 bases between. The length of the CDR3 is 13 residues.

V is TRBV7-9 and J is TRBJ2-7, with D perhaps matching TRBD2 (5 bases). The sample was CD4+ T cells from PBMCs cultured with HCoV-NL63 spike peptides, taken before COVID-19 vaccination. This TCR derives from a human donor who had a prior SARS-CoV-2 infection. The CDR3 here is CASSLAGVYEQYF. DNA for the CDR3: TGTGCCAGCAGCTTAGCGGGAGTTTACGAGCAGTACTTC.